What follows are 8 T cell receptor beta chains derived from one specimen sequenced in a study of cytomegalovirus exposure and HLA in healthy donors (dated by TCRdb to about 2017). Library preparation was by the immunoSEQ multiplex PCR assay. The multiplex PCR relied on a mix of 60 forward primers for TCR Vbeta segments and 13 reverse primers for TCR Jbeta segments. TCRdb's version of the immuneACCESS table is confined to in-frame rearrangements and falls short of the full clone set. An unresolved V gene accounts for under half of the shortfall where checked; the remainder is of unknown origin. Here the sample has over 80,000 clones; about four fifths occur a single time. Clones ranked in the top ten supply roughly an eighth of the sample. The sequenced material came from PBMCs. All receptors derive from a woman aged 70-85 years in good health and CMV-seropositive.

The chain recombines TRBV5-1 with TRBJ1-5, with D tentatively TRBD1 (5 bases). The V end was cut by 2 bases, the J end by 6 bases, with 12 bases between. Per germline, CDR1 SGHRS and CDR2 YFSETQ. The CDR3 is 14 amino acids. CDR3 in DNA: TGCGCCAGCAGCTTCTCAGGGAAAGGTCAGCCCCAGCATTTT. It codes for CASSFSGKGQPQHF.

This clone was detected a few times. The genes are TRBV28 and TRBJ2-1, with 13 bases lining up with TRBD2. The V gene end was trimmed by 7 bases and the J gene end by 7 bases; junction bases not matched to a gene: 10. Looked up from germline, CDR1 is MDHEN and CDR2 is SYDVKM. The CDR3 extends over 16 amino acids. This CDR3 is CASNRLAGGYSNEQFF. The CDR3 region has the DNA TGTGCCAGCAACCGACTAGCGGGAGGTTATAGTAATGAGCAGTTCTTC.

The chain couples TRBV7-2 to TRBJ2-1, with D tentatively TRBD1 (6 bases). The ends were cut back, 4 bases at V and 10 bases at J, with 8 bases in the middle. Germline assignment: CDR1 SGHTA and CDR2 FQGNSA. This CDR3 comprises 11 residues. The CDR3 nucleotides read TGTGCCAGCAGCTCCGGGACAGAGCAGTTCTTC. It codes for CASSSGTEQFF.

The V call is TRBV5-1, the J call TRBJ2-4, with 8 nucleotides matching TRBD1. This CDR3 spans 15 amino acids. J was trimmed by 5 bases and V by 4 bases; bases with no gene match: 8. Germline V gene sequence: CDR1 SGHRS, CDR2 YFSETQ. The CDR3: CASSQGAVNQNIQYF. The DNA for the CDR3 is TGCGCCAGCAGCCAGGGGGCAGTGAATCAAAACATTCAGTACTTC.

There are a few counts of this clone. The V call is TRBV18, the J call TRBJ1-5; the match to TRBD1 covers 9 bases. V lost 3 bases to trimming and J lost 5 bases; unmatched junction nucleotides: 8. Germline lookup yields CDR1 KGHSH and CDR2 LQKENI. This CDR3 comprises 16 residues. The chain's CDR3 is CASSPGTGNVDQPQHF. CDR3 DNA: TGTGCCAGCTCACCCGGGACAGGGAATGTAGATCAGCCCCAGCATTTT.

This rearrangement joins TRBV9 to TRBJ1-1; 7 nucleotides agree with TRBD1. Germline trimming cut 4 bases from V and 4 bases from J; bases unmatched to any gene: 4. The length of the CDR3 is 13 residues. CDR1 and CDR2 from the germline V gene are SGDLS and YYNGEE. CDR3 sequence reads: CASSSTGSTEAFF. Here the CDR3 DNA reads TGTGCCAGCAGCTCGACAGGGTCCACTGAAGCTTTCTTT.

V is TRBV20-1 and J is TRBJ2-5; possibly TRBD2 for D (5 bases). The CDR3 consists of 10 residues. From germline, CDR1 is DFQATT and CDR2 SNEGSKA (reference sequence). V was trimmed by 7 bases and J by 5 bases, leaving 8 bases between them. The CDR3 loop reads CSVTGETQYF. DNA for the CDR3: TGCAGTGTTACGGGGGAGACCCAGTACTTC.

This clone was recorded once. This sequence joins TRBV5-4 and TRBJ2-1; 10 nucleotides match TRBD2. The V and J ends lost 6 bases and 5 bases, in that order; junction bases with no gene match: 11. Germline CDR1 reads SGHNT; CDR2 reads YYREEE (reference sequence). The CDR3 contains 16 residues. The CDR3 region has the DNA TGTGCCAGCACTCCCCATAGCGGGAGGATGGACAATGAGCAGTTCTTC. It translates to CASTPHSGRMDNEQFF. Based on the CDR3 plus reference TRBV5-4 and TRBJ2-1, the full variable domain is ETGVTQSPTHLIKTRGQQVTLRCSSQSGHNTVSWYQQALGQGPQFIFQYYREEENGRGNFPPRFSGLQFPNYSSELNVNALELDDSALYLCASTPHSGRMDNEQFFGPGTRLTVL.